The next 31 T cell receptor beta chains were all read from a single sample in a study of blood T cell repertoires in COVID-19. Clones were sequenced by immunoSEQ multiplex PCR, and TCRdb holds only the in-frame ones, with some missing. The data show around 280,000 clones, with roughly 85% seen just once and 5.5% to 7% held by the top ten. The sequenced material came from PBMCs or T cells enriched from blood (not recorded which). These receptors were collected from a woman aged 35 to 49 who had recovered from COVID-19.

The chain combines TRBV28 with TRBJ2-1, with 8 nucleotides matching TRBD2. From germline, CDR1 is MDHEN and CDR2 SYDVKM. The V and J ends lost 1 base and 0 bases, in that order; junction bases with no gene match: 5. This CDR3 is built from 17 residues. Written as DNA, the CDR3 is TGTGCCAGCAGTTTATCAACTAGCGGAAGCTCCTACAATGAGCAGTTCTTC. Its protein product is CASSLSTSGSSYNEQFF.

This CDR3 reads CASSIGTSSEQYF. CDR3 nucleotide sequence: TGTGCCAGCAGTATCGGGACTAGCAGCGAGCAGTACTTC. The rearrangement joins TRBV28 to TRBJ2-7; 9 nucleotides line up with TRBD2. Germline V gives CDR1 MDHEN, CDR2 SYDVKM. The CDR3 consists of 13 residues. V shed 5 bases and J 6 bases; nucleotides not matched to a gene: 5.

In this sample, this clone turned up a few times. The chain links TRBV7-2 to TRBJ2-3; 13 bases are shared with TRBD2. The CDR3 is 16 amino acids. The germline gives CDR1 SGHTA, CDR2 FQGNSA. The V and J ends lost 5 bases and 1 base, in that order; junction bases with no gene match: 3. For the CDR3, the DNA is TGTGCCAGCAGCACTAGCGGGAGGGCCCGCACAGATACGCAGTATTTT. Translated: CASSTSGRARTDTQYF. Looking up the rest from reference TRBV7-2 and TRBJ2-3 gives the full variable domain: GAGVSQSPSNKVTEKGKDVELRCDPISGHTALYWYRQSLGQGLEFLIYFQGNSAPDKSGLPSDRFSAERTGGSVSTLTIQRTQQEDSAVYLCASSTSGRARTDTQYFGPGTRLTVL.

The chain combines TRBV20-1 with TRBJ1-5; maybe TRBD1 (5 bases). From germline, CDR1 is DFQATT and CDR2 SNEGSKA (reference sequence). The CDR3 is 12 residues long. With 3 bases removed from V and 5 bases from J, the gap between germline ends came to 8 bases. Here the CDR3 reads CSASQGDQPQHF. Written as DNA, the CDR3 is TGCAGTGCTAGTCAAGGGGATCAGCCCCAGCATTTT.

The chain recombines TRBV7-9 with TRBJ2-7, with 11 bases identical to TRBD1. Trimming cost V 4 bases and J 6 bases; bases outside gene matches: 11. This CDR3 contains 16 residues. Per germline, CDR1 SEHNR and CDR2 FQNEAQ (reference sequence). CDR3 loop: CASSSDVEGQGGEQYF. The CDR3 nucleotides are TGTGCCAGCAGCTCGGACGTAGAGGGACAGGGGGGCGAGCAGTACTTC.

V and J are TRBV19 and TRBJ1-1, with D uncertain. This CDR3 is 12 amino acids long. Between the trimmed V and J ends, which lost 0 bases and 6 bases, there was a span of 5 bases. Germline-derived CDR1 and CDR2 are LNHDA and SQIVND (reference sequence). CDR3 region: CASSIEQSEAFF. In DNA form, the CDR3 reads TGTGCCAGTAGTATAGAGCAGTCTGAAGCTTTCTTT.

The chain recombines TRBV19 with TRBJ2-7, with 12 nucleotides matching TRBD2. CDR1 is LNHDA and CDR2 is SQIVND in the germline V gene (reference sequence). V was pared by 4 bases and J by 2 bases, with 6 bases of the junction left unmatched. The CDR3 consists of 16 residues. CDR3 in DNA: TGTGCCAGTAGTACCTTACTAGCGGGAGGAGCCTACGAGCAGTACTTC. It translates to CASSTLLAGGAYEQYF. Full variable domain (remainder filled in from reference TRBV19 and TRBJ2-7): DGGITQSPKYLFRKEGQNVTLSCEQNLNHDAMYWYRQDPGQGLRLIYYSQIVNDFQKGDIAEGYSVSREKKESFPLTVTSAQKNPTAFYLCASSTLLAGGAYEQYFGPGTRLTVT.

This sequence joins TRBV6-6 and TRBJ2-1; 7 positions agree with TRBD1. This CDR3 spans 19 amino acids. Germline V gene sequence: CDR1 MNHNY, CDR2 SVGAGI (reference sequence). The V and J ends lost 5 bases and 2 bases, in that order; junction bases with no gene match: 18. The CDR3 DNA reads as TGTGCCAGCAGTCCCAGGGGTACAGGGGCTTCTTCAACCTACAATGAGCAGTTCTTC. Translated, it gives CASSPRGTGASSTYNEQFF.

The chain combines TRBV2 with TRBJ2-7; a possible D gene is TRBD2 (5 bases). Trimming cost V 3 bases and J 3 bases, with 18 bases left between them. The CDR3 extends over 16 amino acids. Germline CDR1 SNHLY, CDR2 FYNNEI. The CDR3 is CASSDRRTRDVYEQYF. CDR3 coding DNA: TGTGCCAGCAGTGATAGGCGGACTCGAGACGTCTACGAGCAGTACTTC.

The chain couples TRBV5-1 to TRBJ1-5; D unresolved. This CDR3 is built from 15 residues. In germline, CDR1 is SGHRS, CDR2 YFSETQ. V was shortened by 4 bases and J by 5 bases, with 16 bases between the two germline ends. The DNA for the CDR3 is TGCGCCAGCAGCCCCCTGGGGAGCCGAGATCAGCCCCAGCATTTT. Its translation is CASSPLGSRDQPQHF.

This clone was seen a few times. The chain employs TRBV5-1 and TRBJ2-2, with TRBD1 identical over 9 bases. With V trimmed by 5 bases and J by 4 bases, 6 bases remained unmatched. Looked up from germline, CDR1 is SGHRS and CDR2 is YFSETQ. The CDR3 spans 15 residues. The CDR3 bases are TGCGCCAGCAGATGGGGACAGGGAGGCACCGGGGAGCTGTTTTTT. Translating gives CASRWGQGGTGELFF.

This clone was detected only once. The chain carries TRBV30 and TRBJ2-7; TRBD1 matches 11 bases. Trimming removed 3 bases from V and 1 base from J; junction bases left unmatched: 5. In germline, CDR1 is GTSNPN, CDR2 SVGIG (reference sequence). This CDR3 has 15 residues. The CDR3 nucleotides are TGTGCCTGGAGAAAGGGACAGGGGGTTTCCTACGAGCAGTACTTC. It encodes CAWRKGQGVSYEQYF.

This clone has a single count. This chain uses TRBV29-1 with TRBJ2-3, with 12 bases aligning to TRBD2. The CDR3 is 16 residues long. J lost 1 base, V lost 4 bases, and 6 bases had no gene match. Germline V CDR1 and CDR2: SQVTM, ANQGSEA. The CDR3, as DNA: TGCAGCGTTGGTCTAGCGGGAGGGCCTGGCACAGATACGCAGTATTTT. Amino acids: CSVGLAGGPGTDTQYF.

The chain couples TRBV2 to TRBJ2-1, with 8 bases that match TRBD2. This CDR3 contains 14 residues. The junction had 7 bases not matched to a gene; V was cut back by 6 bases and J by 6 bases. Germline values: CDR1 SNHLY, CDR2 FYNNEI. CDR3 sequence (DNA): TGTGCCAGCAGCCCGACTAGCGCCCGCAATGAGCAGTTCTTC. Translating it yields CASSPTSARNEQFF.

The V call is TRBV19, the J call TRBJ2-1; 11 nucleotides agree with TRBD1. Trimming cost V 1 base and J 8 bases; bases outside gene matches: 16. CDR3 length: 19 residues. Per germline, CDR1 LNHDA and CDR2 SQIVND (reference sequence). The CDR3 coding sequence is TGTGCCAGTAGTATAGGGGACAGGGGGGGAGCCGGCCGTCGATATGAGCAGTTCTTC. Its protein product is CASSIGDRGGAGRRYEQFF.

This clone occurred once. The rearrangement joins TRBV12-3 or TRBV12-4 to TRBJ1-2; a possible D gene is TRBD1 (5 bases). CDR3 length: 11 residues. Trimming pared 7 bases from V and 6 bases from J, leaving 9 bases between. The CDR3 DNA sequence: TGTGCCAGCACCCAGGGCCATGGCTACACCTTC. Translation gives CASTQGHGYTF.

The chain employs TRBV24-1 and TRBJ2-1; 7 positions match TRBD1. Germline CDR1 and CDR2: KGHDR and SFDVKD. With 9 bases clipped from V and 15 bases from J, the junction kept 10 bases outside the gene matches. This CDR3 spans 11 amino acids. CDR3 loop: CATRAWGQTFF. Here the CDR3 DNA reads TGTGCCACCCGGGCCTGGGGACAGACGTTCTTC.

The J gene is TRBJ2-1, the V gene TRBV27; 14 bases fit TRBD2. Germline lookup yields CDR1 MNHEY and CDR2 SMNVEV (reference sequence). This CDR3 has 17 residues. The trim removed 8 bases at V and 3 bases at J, leaving 9 bases unmatched. In DNA form, the CDR3 reads TGTGCCAGCCCGGGACTAGCGGGAGTCCCTCGCTACAATGAGCAGTTCTTC. It codes for CASPGLAGVPRYNEQFF.

This chain joins TRBV5-5 and TRBJ1-6; 9 bases are shared with TRBD1. In germline, CDR1 is SGHKS, CDR2 YYEKEE (reference sequence). The CDR3 has 16 amino acids. The J segment lost 4 bases and the V segment lost 4 bases, leaving 6 bases of the junction unmatched. The CDR3 here is CASSPGGQGYNSPLHF. The CDR3 DNA sequence: TGTGCCAGCAGCCCAGGCGGACAGGGGTATAATTCACCCCTCCACTTT. Complete variable domain (other parts from reference TRBV5-5 and TRBJ1-6): DAGVTQSPTHLIKTRGQQVTLRCSPISGHKSVSWYQQVLGQGPQFIFQYYEKEERGRGNFPDRFSARQFPNYSSELNVNALLLGDSALYLCASSPGGQGYNSPLHFGNGTRLTVT.

This chain connects TRBV6-5 to TRBJ1-5; TRBD1 might be the D (5 bases). V was trimmed by 7 bases and J by 11 bases, leaving 15 bases between them. CDR3 length equals 12 residues. Germline V CDR1 and CDR2: MNHEY, SVGAGI. CDR3 loop: CASNRPGGAQHF. Here the CDR3 DNA reads TGTGCCAGCAACAGGCCCGGGGGGGCCCAGCATTTT.

The rearrangement joins TRBV7-2 to TRBJ2-7; 7 bases map to TRBD2. Germline V gives CDR1 SGHTA, CDR2 FQGNSA. With V trimmed by 1 base and J by 5 bases, 11 bases remained unmatched. The length of the CDR3 is 16 residues. The CDR3 is CASSLEGRELNDEQYF. DNA for the CDR3: TGTGCCAGCAGCTTAGAGGGGCGGGAGCTAAACGACGAGCAGTACTTC.

This chain connects TRBV5-4 to TRBJ2-3, with TRBD2 as a possible D gene (5 bases). The CDR3 loop spans 15 amino acids. Deletions cut 3 bases from V and 4 bases from J, with 15 bases between. Germline CDR1 reads SGHNT; CDR2 reads YYREEE (reference sequence). The DNA of the CDR3 is TGTGCCAGCAGCTCCCTACTAGTGTCCCCAGATACGCAGTATTTT. Translated, it gives CASSSLLVSPDTQYF.

The chain employs TRBV10-3 and TRBJ2-5; 14 bases fit TRBD2. Per germline, CDR1 ENHRY and CDR2 SYGVKD. With V trimmed by 3 bases and J by 6 bases, 15 bases remained unmatched. This CDR3 region has 19 residues. The CDR3 reads CAISDPVRGGTSGSQTQYF. In nucleotides, the CDR3 is TGTGCCATCAGTGATCCCGTTCGGGGCGGGACTAGCGGGAGTCAGACCCAGTACTTC.

This rearrangement joins TRBV7-2 to TRBJ1-2; D unclear. CDR3 size: 13 residues. V gave up 2 bases and J gave up 6 bases, with 10 bases separating them. Germline values: CDR1 SGHTA, CDR2 FQGNSA. The CDR3 sequence is CASSLFGSNGYTF. DNA of the CDR3: TGTGCCAGCAGCTTATTTGGCAGTAATGGCTACACCTTC.

This clone was observed a few times. The chain joins TRBV9 to TRBJ1-5, with D tentatively TRBD1 (5 bases). The CDR3 spans 15 residues. From germline, CDR1 is SGDLS and CDR2 YYNGEE. Trimming removed 5 bases from V and 2 bases from J, with 14 bases in between. CDR3 in DNA: TGTGCCAGCAGAACAGGCGTCCCCCGCAATCAGCCCCAGCATTTT. This sequence encodes CASRTGVPRNQPQHF.

V is TRBV11-2 and J is TRBJ1-3; tentative D call: TRBD1 (6 bases). CDR3 length: 14 amino acids. Germline CDR1 reads SGHAT; CDR2 reads FQNNGV. V lost 0 bases, J lost 4 bases, and 7 bases lay in between. CDR3 nucleotides: TGTGCCAGCAGCTTAGAGACAGGCGGAAACACCATATATTTT. Amino acids: CASSLETGGNTIYF.

This clone has just one count. J is TRBJ1-2 and V is TRBV10-3, with D possibly TRBD1 on 6 matching bases. Trimming shortened V by 0 bases and J by 1 base, and 18 bases separated the two germline ends. Germline V gene sequence: CDR1 ENHRY, CDR2 SYGVKD. The CDR3 loop spans 18 amino acids. CDR3 coding DNA: TGTGCCATCAGTGAGTCTTTCCGGGGGGCAGGACTTAACTATGGCTACACCTTC. It yields the protein CAISESFRGAGLNYGYTF.

This clone was counted a few times. The CDR3 sequence: CASSLGGTRRETQYF. The CDR3 DNA reads TGTGCCAGCAGCTTAGGTGGGACTAGGCGAGAGACCCAGTACTTC. The genes are TRBV7-9 and TRBJ2-5, with 8 bases lining up with TRBD2. V gave up 1 base and J gave up 4 bases; unmatched junction bases: 5. This CDR3 region has 15 residues. Germline V lookup: CDR1 SEHNR, CDR2 FQNEAQ (reference sequence).

CDR3 nucleotide sequence: TGTGCCAGCAAGAAGGGGCCAACTAATGAAAAACTGTTTTTT. It is translated as CASKKGPTNEKLFF. The V gene is TRBV6-5, the J gene TRBJ1-4, with D possibly being TRBD1 (5 bases). Germline assignment: CDR1 MNHEY and CDR2 SVGAGI. Trimming left V 7 bases short and J 0 bases short, with 9 bases between. This CDR3 has 14 residues.

This chain links TRBV7-2 with TRBJ2-3, with 10 positions matching TRBD2. Germline lookup yields CDR1 SGHTA and CDR2 FQGNSA. The CDR3 runs to 15 residues. The ends lost 3 bases at V and 3 bases at J; junction bases unmatched: 3. The CDR3 protein is CASSFSSGRTDTQYF. DNA of the CDR3: TGTGCCAGCAGCTTTTCTAGCGGGAGAACAGATACGCAGTATTTT.

V gene TRBV18 combines with J gene TRBJ1-2, with TRBD1 as a possible D gene (6 bases). This CDR3 is 13 amino acids long. Germline V CDR1 and CDR2: KGHSH, LQKENI. V was cut by 3 bases and J by 3 bases, with 8 bases left in between. The CDR3 loop reads CASSPQGYYGYTF. The CDR3 bases are TGTGCCAGCTCACCGCAGGGGTACTATGGCTACACCTTC.